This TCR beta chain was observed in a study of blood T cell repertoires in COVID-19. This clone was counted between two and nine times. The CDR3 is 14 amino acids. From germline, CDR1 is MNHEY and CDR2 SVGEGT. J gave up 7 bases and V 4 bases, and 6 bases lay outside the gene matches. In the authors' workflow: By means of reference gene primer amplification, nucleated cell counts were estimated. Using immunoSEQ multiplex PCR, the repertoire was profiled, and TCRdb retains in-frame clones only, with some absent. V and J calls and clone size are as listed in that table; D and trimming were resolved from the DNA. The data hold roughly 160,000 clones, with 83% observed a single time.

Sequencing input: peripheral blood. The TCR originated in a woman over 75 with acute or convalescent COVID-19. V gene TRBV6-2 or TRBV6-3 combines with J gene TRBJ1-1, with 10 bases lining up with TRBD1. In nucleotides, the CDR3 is TGTGCCAGCAGTTTCCCGGGACAGGGGATTGAAGCTTTCTTT. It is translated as CASSFPGQGIEAFF.